This TCR beta chain came from a study of neurological immune-mediated disorders. Study-wide findings and caveats: No CDR3 amino acid sequences were shared by expanded clones across subjects, suggesting private repertoires in all groups.

Each sequencing run yielded over 160 million TCR-beta sequences from 15-18 subjects. TCRdb itself ran the 5' RACE reads through MiXCR, one entry per CDR3 protein. The sample records over 35,000 distinct CDR3 sequences, over 9.5% being singletons. This clonotype showed up many times. Its specificity is unknown. The germline CDR1 and CDR2 sequences are SGHRS and YFSETQ. V was cut by 0 bases and J by 3 bases, with 12 bases left in between. This CDR3 has 15 residues. Preparation of the unsorted libraries drew on 2 million PBMCs stored at -80 C. The sequence was collected from a female donor in good health. The chain links TRBV5-1 to TRBJ1-1; D perhaps matches TRBD1 (5 bases). Sequencing was done on a sample of PBMCs. The CDR3 protein is CASSLDGDGDTEAFF. The CDR3 DNA is TGCGCCAGCAGCTTGGACGGGGACGGAGACACTGAAGCTTTCTTT. Based on the CDR3 plus reference TRBV5-1 and TRBJ1-1, the full variable domain is KAGVTQTPRYLIKTRGQQVTLSCSPISGHRSVSWYQQTPGQGLQFLFEYFSETQRNKGNFPGRFSGRQFSNSRSEMNVSTLELGDSALYLCASSLDGDGDTEAFFGQGTRLTVV.